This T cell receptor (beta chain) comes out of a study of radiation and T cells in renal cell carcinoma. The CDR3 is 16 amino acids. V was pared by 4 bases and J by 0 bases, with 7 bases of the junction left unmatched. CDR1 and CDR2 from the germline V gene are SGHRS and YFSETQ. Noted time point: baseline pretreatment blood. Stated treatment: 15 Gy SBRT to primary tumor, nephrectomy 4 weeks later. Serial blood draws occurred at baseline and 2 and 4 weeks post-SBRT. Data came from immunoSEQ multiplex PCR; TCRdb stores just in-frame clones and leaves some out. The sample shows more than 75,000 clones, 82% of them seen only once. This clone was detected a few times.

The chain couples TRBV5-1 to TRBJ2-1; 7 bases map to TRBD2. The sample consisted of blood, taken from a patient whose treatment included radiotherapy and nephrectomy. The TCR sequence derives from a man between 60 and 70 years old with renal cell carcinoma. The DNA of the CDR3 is TGCGCCAGCAGCAATGGACTAGTGCGCTCCTACAATGAGCAGTTCTTC. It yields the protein CASSNGLVRSYNEQFF. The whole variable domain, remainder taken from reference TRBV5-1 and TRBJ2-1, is KAGVTQTPRYLIKTRGQQVTLSCSPISGHRSVSWYQQTPGQGLQFLFEYFSETQRNKGNFPGRFSGRQFSNSRSEMNVSTLELGDSALYLCASSNGLVRSYNEQFFGPGTRLTVL.